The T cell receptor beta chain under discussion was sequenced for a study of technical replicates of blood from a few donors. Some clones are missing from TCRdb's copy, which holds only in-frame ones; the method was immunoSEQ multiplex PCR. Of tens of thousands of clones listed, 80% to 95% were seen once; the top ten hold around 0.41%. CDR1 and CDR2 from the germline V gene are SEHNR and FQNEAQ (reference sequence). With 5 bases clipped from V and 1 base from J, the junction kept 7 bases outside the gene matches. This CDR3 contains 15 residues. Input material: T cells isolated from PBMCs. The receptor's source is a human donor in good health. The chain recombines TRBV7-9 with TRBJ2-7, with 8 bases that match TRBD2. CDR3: CASSPPTSASYEQYF. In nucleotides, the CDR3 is TGTGCCAGCAGCCCTCCGACTAGCGCTTCCTACGAGCAGTACTTC.